This T cell receptor beta chain was profiled in a study of blood T cell repertoires in COVID-19. Clones were sequenced by immunoSEQ multiplex PCR, and TCRdb holds only the in-frame ones, with some missing. Of about 170,000 clones in the sample, 85% to 95% were seen once. V dropped 6 bases and J dropped 8; count of bases not matched to a gene: 3. The CDR3 extends over 10 amino acids. The germline gives CDR1 DFQATT, CDR2 SNEGSKA (reference sequence). The source is a man aged 45-60 years with acute or convalescent COVID-19. This chain joins TRBV20-1 and TRBJ1-1; TRBD1 aligns across 7 bases. The sequenced material came from peripheral blood. CDR3 region: CSASRGEAFF. The CDR3 nucleotides are TGCAGTGCGTCCAGGGGGGAAGCTTTCTTT.